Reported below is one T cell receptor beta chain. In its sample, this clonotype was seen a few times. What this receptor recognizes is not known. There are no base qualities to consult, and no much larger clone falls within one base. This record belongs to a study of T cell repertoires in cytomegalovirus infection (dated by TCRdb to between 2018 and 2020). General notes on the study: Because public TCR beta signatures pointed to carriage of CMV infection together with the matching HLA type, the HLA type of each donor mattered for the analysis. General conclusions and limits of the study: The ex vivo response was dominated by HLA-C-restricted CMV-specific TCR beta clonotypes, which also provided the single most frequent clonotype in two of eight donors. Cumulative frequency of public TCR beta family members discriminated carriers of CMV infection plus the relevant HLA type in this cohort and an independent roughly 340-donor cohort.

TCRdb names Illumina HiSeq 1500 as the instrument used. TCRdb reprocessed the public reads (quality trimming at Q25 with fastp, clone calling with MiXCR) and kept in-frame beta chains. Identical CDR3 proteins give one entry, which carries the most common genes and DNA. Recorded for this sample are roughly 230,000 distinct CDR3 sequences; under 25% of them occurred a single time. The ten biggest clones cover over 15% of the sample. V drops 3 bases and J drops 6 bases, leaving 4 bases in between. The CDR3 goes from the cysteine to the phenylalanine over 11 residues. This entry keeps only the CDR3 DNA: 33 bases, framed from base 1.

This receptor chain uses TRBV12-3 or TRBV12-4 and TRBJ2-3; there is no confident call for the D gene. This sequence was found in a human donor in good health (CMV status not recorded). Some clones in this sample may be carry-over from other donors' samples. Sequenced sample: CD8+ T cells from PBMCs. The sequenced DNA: TGTGCCAGCAGTTTTGTGGATACGCAGTATTTT. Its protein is CASSFVDTQYF.